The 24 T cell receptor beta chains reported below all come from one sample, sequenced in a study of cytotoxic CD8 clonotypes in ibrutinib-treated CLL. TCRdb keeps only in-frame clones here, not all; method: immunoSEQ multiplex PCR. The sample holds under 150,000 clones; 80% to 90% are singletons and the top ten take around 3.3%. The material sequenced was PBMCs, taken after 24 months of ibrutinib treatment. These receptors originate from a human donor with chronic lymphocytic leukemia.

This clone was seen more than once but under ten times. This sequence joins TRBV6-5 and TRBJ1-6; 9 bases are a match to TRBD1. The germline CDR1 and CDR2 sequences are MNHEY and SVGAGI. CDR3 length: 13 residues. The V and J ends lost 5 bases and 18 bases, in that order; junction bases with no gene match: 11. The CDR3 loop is CASSTAPGQGSHF. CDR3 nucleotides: TGTGCCAGCAGTACAGCCCCGGGACAGGGCTCCCACTTT.

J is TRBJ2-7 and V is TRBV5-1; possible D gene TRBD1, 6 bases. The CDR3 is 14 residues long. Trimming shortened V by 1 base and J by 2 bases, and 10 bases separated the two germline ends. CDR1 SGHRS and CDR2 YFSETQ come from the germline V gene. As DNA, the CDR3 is TGCGCCAGCAGCTTGCAGACAGGTACCTACGAGCAGTACTTC. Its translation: CASSLQTGTYEQYF.

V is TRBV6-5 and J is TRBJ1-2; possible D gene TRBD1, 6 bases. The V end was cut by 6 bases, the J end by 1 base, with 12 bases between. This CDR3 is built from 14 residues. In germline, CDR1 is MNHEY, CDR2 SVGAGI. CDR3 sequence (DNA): TGTGCCAGCAGCCGGACAGCCCTTAACTATGGCTACACCTTC. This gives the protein CASSRTALNYGYTF.

As DNA, the CDR3 is TGTGCCTGGAGTGTAGAGGGGTACGATGGCTACACCTTC. Translating gives CAWSVEGYDGYTF. This chain joins TRBV30 and TRBJ1-2; D is perhaps TRBD1 (5 bases). The V end lost 0 bases, the J end lost 6 bases, and 11 bases lay between the germline ends. The CDR3 has 13 residues. Germline V gives CDR1 GTSNPN, CDR2 SVGIG (reference sequence).

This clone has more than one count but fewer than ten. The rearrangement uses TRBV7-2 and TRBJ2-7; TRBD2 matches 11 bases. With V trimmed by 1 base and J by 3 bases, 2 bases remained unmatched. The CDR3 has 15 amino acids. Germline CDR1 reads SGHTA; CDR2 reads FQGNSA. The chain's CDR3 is CASSLELAGVYEQYF. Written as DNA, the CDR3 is TGTGCCAGCAGCTTAGAACTAGCGGGGGTCTACGAGCAGTACTTC. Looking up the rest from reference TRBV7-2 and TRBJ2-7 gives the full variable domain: GAGVSQSPSNKVTEKGKDVELRCDPISGHTALYWYRQSLGQGLEFLIYFQGNSAPDKSGLPSDRFSAERTGGSVSTLTIQRTQQEDSAVYLCASSLELAGVYEQYFGPGTRLTVT.

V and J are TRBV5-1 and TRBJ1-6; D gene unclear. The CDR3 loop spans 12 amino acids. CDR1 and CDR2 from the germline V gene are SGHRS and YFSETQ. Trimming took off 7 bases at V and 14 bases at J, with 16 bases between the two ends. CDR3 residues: CASRGSEFTLHF. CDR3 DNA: TGCGCCAGCCGCGGGTCCGAGTTCACCCTCCACTTT.

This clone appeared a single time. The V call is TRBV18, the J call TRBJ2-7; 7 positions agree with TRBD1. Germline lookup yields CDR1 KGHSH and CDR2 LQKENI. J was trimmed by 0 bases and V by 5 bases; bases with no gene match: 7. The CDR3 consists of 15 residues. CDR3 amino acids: CASSTRDSPSYEQYF. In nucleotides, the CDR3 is TGTGCCAGCTCAACCCGGGACAGCCCCTCCTACGAGCAGTACTTC.

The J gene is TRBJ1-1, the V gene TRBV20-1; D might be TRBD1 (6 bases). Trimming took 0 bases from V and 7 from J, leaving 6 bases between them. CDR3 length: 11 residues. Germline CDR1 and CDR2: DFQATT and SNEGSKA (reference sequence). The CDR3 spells CSARETGEAFF. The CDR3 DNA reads TGCAGTGCTAGAGAGACAGGTGAAGCTTTCTTT.

DNA of the CDR3: TGTGCCAGCAGCCAAGAGGGCCAAGCAAATTCACCCCTCCACTTT. It codes for CASSQEGQANSPLHF. This chain links TRBV14 with TRBJ1-6; no clear D. The CDR3 totals 15 residues. Per germline, CDR1 SGHDN and CDR2 FVKESK. Trimming stripped 0 bases from V and 7 bases from J, with 10 bases between.

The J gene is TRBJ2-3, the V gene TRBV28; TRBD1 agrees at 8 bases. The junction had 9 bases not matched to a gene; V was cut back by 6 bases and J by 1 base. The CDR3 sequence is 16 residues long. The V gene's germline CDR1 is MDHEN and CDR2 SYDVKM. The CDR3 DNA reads TGTGCCAGCAGGGGACCACCAGGGGGCGGCACAGATACGCAGTATTTT. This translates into CASRGPPGGGTDTQYF.

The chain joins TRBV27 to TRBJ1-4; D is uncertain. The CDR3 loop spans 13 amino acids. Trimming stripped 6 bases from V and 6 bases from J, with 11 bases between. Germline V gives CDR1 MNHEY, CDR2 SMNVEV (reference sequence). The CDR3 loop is CASRGPLDEKLFF. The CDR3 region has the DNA TGTGCCAGCAGAGGGCCACTTGATGAAAAACTGTTTTTT.

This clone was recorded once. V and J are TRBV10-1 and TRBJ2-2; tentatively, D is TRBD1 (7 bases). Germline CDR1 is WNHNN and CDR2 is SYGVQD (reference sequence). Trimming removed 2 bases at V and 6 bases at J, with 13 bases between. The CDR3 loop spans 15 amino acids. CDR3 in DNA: TGCGCCAGCAGTGAGGGAGGGGGCGGCGCCGGGGAGCTGTTTTTT. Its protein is CASSEGGGGAGELFF.

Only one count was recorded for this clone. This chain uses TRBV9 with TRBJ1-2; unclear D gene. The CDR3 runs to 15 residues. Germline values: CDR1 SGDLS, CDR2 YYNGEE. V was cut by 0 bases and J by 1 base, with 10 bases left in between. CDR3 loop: CASSVVADHNYGYTF. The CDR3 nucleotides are TGTGCCAGCAGCGTAGTGGCAGACCATAACTATGGCTACACCTTC.

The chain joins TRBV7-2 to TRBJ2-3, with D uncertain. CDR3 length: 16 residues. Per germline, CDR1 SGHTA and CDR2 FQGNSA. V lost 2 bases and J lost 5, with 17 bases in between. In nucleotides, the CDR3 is TGTGCCAGCAGCTTATTCCCTGGTGCCCCAGGAGATACGCAGTATTTT. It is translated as CASSLFPGAPGDTQYF.

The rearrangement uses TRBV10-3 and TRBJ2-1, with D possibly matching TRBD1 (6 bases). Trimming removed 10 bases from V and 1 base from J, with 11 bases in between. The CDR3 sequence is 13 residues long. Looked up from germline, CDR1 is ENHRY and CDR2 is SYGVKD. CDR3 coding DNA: TGTGCCACCAGAGGGGGTTCCTACAATGAGCAGTTCTTC. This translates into CATRGGSYNEQFF.

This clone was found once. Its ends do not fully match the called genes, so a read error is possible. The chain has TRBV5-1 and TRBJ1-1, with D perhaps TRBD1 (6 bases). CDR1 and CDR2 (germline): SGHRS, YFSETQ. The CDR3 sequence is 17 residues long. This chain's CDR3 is CASSLGLLGQQNTEAFF. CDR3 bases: TGCGCCAGCAGTTTGGGGTTGTTGGGACAACAGAACACTGAAGCTTTCTTT.

As DNA, the CDR3 is TGTGCCAGCAGTACCACCGGGGGTAGGGCCGATACGCAGTATTTT. Residues: CASSTTGGRADTQYF. V is TRBV6-1 and J is TRBJ2-3; possible D gene TRBD2, 6 bases. Trimming pared 5 bases from V and 6 bases from J, leaving 18 bases between. The CDR3 runs to 15 residues. Per germline, CDR1 MNHNS and CDR2 SASEGT.

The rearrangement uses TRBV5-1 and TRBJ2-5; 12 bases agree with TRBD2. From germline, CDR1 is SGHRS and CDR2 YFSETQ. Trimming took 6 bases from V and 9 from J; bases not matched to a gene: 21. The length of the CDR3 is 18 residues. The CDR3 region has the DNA TGCGCCAGCACCCCGATCCCCTCTCTAGCGGGGGGGCCGATCGCCCAGTACTTC. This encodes CASTPIPSLAGGPIAQYF.

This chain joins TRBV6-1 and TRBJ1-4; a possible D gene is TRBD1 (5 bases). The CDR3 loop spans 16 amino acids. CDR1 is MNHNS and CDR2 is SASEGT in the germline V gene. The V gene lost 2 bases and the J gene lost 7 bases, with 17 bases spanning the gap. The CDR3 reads CASSEQRGPLAEKLFF. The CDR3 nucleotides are TGTGCCAGCAGTGAACAACGGGGACCCCTTGCTGAAAAACTGTTTTTT.

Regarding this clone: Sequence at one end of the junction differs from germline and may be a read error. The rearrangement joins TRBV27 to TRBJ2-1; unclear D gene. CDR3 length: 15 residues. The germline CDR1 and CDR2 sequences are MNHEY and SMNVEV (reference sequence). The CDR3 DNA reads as TGTGCCAGCAGCCCCCTAGGAGACTTCTACGATGAGCAGTTCTTC. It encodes CASSPLGDFYDEQFF.

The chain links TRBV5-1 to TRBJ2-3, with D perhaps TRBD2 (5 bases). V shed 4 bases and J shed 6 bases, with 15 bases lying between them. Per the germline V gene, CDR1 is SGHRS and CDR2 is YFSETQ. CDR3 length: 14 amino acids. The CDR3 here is CASSEGFSADTQYF. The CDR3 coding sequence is TGCGCCAGCAGCGAGGGATTTTCGGCGGATACGCAGTATTTT.

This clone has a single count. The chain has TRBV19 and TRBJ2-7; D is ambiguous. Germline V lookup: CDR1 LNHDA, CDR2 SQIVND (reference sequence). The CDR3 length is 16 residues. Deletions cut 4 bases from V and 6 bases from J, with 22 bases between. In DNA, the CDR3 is TGTGCCAGTAGTACACGGACGGATCCTATCCGGAGCGAGCAGTACTTC. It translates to CASSTRTDPIRSEQYF.

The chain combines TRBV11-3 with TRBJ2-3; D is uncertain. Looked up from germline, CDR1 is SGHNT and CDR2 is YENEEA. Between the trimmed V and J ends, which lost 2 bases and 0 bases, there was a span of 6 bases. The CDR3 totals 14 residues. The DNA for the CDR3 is TGTGCCAGCAGCTTATCTAGGAGCACAGATACGCAGTATTTT. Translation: CASSLSRSTDTQYF.

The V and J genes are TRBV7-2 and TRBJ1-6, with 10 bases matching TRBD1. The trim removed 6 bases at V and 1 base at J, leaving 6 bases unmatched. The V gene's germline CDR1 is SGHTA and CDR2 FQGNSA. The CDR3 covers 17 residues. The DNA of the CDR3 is TGTGCCAGCAGACGAGGACAGGGGGGATCCTATAATTCACCCCTCCACTTT. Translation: CASRRGQGGSYNSPLHF.